This TCR beta chain was observed in a study of T cell responses to AZD1222 COVID-19 vaccine. Clones were sequenced by immunoSEQ multiplex PCR, and TCRdb holds only the in-frame ones, with some missing. The data show approximately 100,000 clones, with about 90% seen just once and 15% to 20% held by the top ten. The source is an adult in good health. This specimen was peripheral blood, taken on day 0 of AZD1222 vaccination.

Here the CDR3 DNA reads TGCGCCAGCAGCTTAATTCAGAGTTTCGGCTATGGCTACACCTTC. Translating it yields CASSLIQSFGYGYTF. The genes are TRBV5-1 and TRBJ1-2; the D is unclear. Per the germline V gene, CDR1 is SGHRS and CDR2 is YFSETQ. V was pared by 2 bases and J by 4 bases, with 15 bases between. The length of the CDR3 is 15 residues.